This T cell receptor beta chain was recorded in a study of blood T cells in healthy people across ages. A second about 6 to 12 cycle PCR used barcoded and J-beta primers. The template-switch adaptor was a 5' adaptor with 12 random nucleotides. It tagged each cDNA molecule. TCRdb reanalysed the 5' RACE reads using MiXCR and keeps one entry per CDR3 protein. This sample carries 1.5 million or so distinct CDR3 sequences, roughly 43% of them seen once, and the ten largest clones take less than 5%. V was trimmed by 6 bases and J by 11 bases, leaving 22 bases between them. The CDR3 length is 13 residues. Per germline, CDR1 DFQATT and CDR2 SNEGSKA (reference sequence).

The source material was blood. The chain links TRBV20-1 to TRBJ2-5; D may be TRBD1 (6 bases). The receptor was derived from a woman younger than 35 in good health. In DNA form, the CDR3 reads TGCAGTGCCCTGTCAGGGGTTCACAATGAGCAGTACTTC. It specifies CSALSGVHNEQYF.